This T cell receptor (beta chain) was sequenced in a study of immune evolution from preneoplasia to lung adenocarcinoma. The study, taken as a whole, reports: Normal lung had the highest top T cell clone frequencies.

Details on this clone: Its antigen remains unidentified.

Assay used: immunoSEQ multiplex PCR; TCRdb lists only in-frame clones, some missing. The table shows about 5,200 clones, with about 75% occurring only once. Trimming cost V 7 bases and J 5 bases, with 15 bases left between them. This CDR3 region has 13 residues. Per germline, CDR1 SNHLY and CDR2 FYNNEI. The sample consisted of FFPE normal lung tissue adjacent to the tumor. This clonotype was obtained from a person in their 60s with lung adenocarcinoma. This chain connects TRBV2 to TRBJ2-7; tentatively, D is TRBD1 (7 bases). CDR3 nucleotide sequence: TGTGCCAGCACCCGGGAGACAGGGAACGAGCAGTACTTC. Protein product: CASTRETGNEQYF.